This TCR beta chain was observed in a study of blood T cell repertoires in COVID-19. Study-wide background: There were acute and convalescent COVID-19 samples, and they came from the United States, Italy and Spain.

V lost 3 bases and J lost 5, with 12 bases in between. Germline-derived CDR1 and CDR2 are SEHNR and FQNEAQ (reference sequence). This CDR3 is built from 14 residues. In the study's own analysis: Scientists estimated how many nucleated cells there were by amplifying reference gene primers. The protocol was immunoSEQ multiplex PCR, while the TCRdb copy is restricted to in-frame clones and leaves out a portion. V and J calls and clone size come straight from that table; D and trimming were deduced from the DNA. The sample shows approximately 290,000 clones, around 90% of them seen only once. The rearrangement uses TRBV7-9 and TRBJ2-3, with D possibly matching TRBD2 (6 bases). The source of this sequence is a woman aged 18-29 years with acute COVID-19. Sequenced: PBMCs or T cells enriched from blood (not recorded which). The CDR3 DNA reads as TGTGCCAGCAGCTTCGGAGGGGTTAAAGATACGCAGTATTTT. Encoded protein: CASSFGGVKDTQYF.